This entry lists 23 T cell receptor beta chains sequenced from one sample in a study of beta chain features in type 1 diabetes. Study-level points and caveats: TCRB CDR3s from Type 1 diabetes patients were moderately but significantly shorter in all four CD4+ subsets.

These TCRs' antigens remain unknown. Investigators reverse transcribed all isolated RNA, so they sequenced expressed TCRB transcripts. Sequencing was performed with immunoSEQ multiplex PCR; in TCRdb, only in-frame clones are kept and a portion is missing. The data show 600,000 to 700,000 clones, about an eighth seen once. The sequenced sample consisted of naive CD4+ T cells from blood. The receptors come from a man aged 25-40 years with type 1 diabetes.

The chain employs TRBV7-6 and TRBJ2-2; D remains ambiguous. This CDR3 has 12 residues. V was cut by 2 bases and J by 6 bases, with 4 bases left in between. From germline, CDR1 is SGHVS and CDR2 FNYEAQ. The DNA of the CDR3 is TGTGCCAGCAGCTTAATGGCCGGGGAGCTGTTTTTT. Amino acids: CASSLMAGELFF. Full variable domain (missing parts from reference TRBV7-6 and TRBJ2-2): GAGVSQSPRYKVTKRGQDVALRCDPISGHVSLYWYRQALGQGPEFLTYFNYEAQQDKSGLPNDRFSAERPEGSISTLTIQRTEQRDSAMYRCASSLMAGELFFGEGSRLTVL.

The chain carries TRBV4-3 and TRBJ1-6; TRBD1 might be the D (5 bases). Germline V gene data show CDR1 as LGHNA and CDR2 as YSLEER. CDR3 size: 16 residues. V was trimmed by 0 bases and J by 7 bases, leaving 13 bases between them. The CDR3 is CASSQDLQGRNSPLHF. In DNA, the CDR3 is TGCGCCAGCAGCCAAGATCTTCAGGGTAGAAATTCACCCCTCCACTTT.

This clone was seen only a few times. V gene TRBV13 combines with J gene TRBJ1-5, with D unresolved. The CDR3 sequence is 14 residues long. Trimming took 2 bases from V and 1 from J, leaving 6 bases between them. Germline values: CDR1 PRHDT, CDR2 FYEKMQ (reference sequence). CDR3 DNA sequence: TGTGCCAGCAGCTTATCTGACAGCAATCAGCCCCAGCATTTT. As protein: CASSLSDSNQPQHF.

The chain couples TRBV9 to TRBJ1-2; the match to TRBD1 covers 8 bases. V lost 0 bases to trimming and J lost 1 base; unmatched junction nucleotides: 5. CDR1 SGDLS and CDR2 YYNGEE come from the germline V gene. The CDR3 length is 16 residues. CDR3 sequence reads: CASSVEGQAFNYGYTF. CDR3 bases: TGTGCCAGCAGCGTAGAGGGACAGGCCTTTAACTATGGCTACACCTTC.

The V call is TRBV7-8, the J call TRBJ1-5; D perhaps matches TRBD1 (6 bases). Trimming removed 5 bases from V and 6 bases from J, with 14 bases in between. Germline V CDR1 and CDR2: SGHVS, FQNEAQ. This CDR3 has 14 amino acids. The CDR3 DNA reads TGTGCCAGCAGCCTCAACGACAGGCTTCAGCCCCAGCATTTT. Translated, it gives CASSLNDRLQPQHF. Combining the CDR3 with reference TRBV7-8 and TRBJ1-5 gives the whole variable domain GAGVSQSPRYKVAKRGQDVALRCDPISGHVSLFWYQQALGQGPEFLTYFQNEAQLDKSGLPSDRFFAERPEGSVSTLKIQRTQQEDSAVYLCASSLNDRLQPQHFGDGTRLSIL.

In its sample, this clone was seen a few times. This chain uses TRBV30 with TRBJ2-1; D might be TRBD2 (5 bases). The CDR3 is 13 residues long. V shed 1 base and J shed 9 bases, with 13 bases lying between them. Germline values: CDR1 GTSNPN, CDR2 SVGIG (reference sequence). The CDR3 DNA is TGTGCCTGGAGTGGGACTGTAGTAGGTGAGCAGTTCTTC. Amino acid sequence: CAWSGTVVGEQFF.

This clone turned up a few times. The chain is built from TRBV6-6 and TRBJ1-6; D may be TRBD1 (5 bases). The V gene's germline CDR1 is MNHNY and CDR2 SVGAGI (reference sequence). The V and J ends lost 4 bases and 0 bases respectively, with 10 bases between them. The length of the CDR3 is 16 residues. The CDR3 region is CASSSGASSYNSPLHF. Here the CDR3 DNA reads TGTGCCAGCAGTTCTGGGGCGAGCTCCTATAATTCACCCCTCCACTTT.

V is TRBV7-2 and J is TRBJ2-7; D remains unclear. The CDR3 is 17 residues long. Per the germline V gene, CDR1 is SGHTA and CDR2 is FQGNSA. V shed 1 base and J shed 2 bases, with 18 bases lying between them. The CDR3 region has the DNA TGTGCCAGCAGCTTAGACGGCCACAACTTATCCCCCTACGAGCAGTACTTC. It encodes CASSLDGHNLSPYEQYF.

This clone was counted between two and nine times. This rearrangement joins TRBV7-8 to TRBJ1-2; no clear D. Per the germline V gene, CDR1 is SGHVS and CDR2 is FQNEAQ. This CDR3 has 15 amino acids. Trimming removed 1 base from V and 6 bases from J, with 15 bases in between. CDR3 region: CASSLGRRQSDGYTF. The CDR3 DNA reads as TGTGCCAGCAGCTTAGGCCGCCGGCAGTCAGATGGCTACACCTTC.

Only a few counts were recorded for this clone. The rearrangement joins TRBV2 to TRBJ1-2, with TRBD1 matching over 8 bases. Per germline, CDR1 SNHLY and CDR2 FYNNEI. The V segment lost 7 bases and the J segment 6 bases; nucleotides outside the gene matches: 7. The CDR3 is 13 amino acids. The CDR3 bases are TGTGCCAGCACCCTCGGGACAGGAGATGGCTACACCTTC. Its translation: CASTLGTGDGYTF.

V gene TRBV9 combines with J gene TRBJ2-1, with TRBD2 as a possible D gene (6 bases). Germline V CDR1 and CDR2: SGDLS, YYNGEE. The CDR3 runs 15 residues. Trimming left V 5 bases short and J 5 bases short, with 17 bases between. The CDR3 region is CASRADSGGHNEQFF. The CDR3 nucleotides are TGTGCCAGCAGGGCCGACTCCGGGGGTCACAATGAGCAGTTCTTC.

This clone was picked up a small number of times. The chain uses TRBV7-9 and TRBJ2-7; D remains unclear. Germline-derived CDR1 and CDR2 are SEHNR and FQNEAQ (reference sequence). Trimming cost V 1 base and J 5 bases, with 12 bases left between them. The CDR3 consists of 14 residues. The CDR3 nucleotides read TGTGCCAGCAGCTTAGTAGAGGCCTCAAACGAGCAGTACTTC. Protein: CASSLVEASNEQYF.

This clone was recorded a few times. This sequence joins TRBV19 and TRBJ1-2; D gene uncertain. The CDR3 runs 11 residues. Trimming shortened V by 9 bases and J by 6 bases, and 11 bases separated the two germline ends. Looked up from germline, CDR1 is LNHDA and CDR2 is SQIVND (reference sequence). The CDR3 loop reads CASEAWDGYTF. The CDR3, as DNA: TGTGCCAGCGAAGCCTGGGATGGCTACACCTTC. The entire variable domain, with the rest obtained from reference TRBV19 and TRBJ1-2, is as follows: DGGITQSPKYLFRKEGQNVTLSCEQNLNHDAMYWYRQDPGQGLRLIYYSQIVNDFQKGDIAEGYSVSREKKESFPLTVTSAQKNPTAFYLCASEAWDGYTFGSGTRLTVV.

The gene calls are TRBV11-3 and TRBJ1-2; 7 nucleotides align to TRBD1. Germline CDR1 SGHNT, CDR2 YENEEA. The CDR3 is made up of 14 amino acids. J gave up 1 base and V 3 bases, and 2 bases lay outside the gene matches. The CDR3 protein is CASSFGTVNYGYTF. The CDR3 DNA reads TGTGCCAGCAGCTTTGGGACAGTTAACTATGGCTACACCTTC. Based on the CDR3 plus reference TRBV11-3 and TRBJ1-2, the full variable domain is EAGVVQSPRYKIIEKKQPVAFWCNPISGHNTLYWYLQNLGQGPELLIRYENEEAVDDSQLPKDRFSAERLKGVDSTLKIQPAELGDSAVYLCASSFGTVNYGYTFGSGTRLTVV.

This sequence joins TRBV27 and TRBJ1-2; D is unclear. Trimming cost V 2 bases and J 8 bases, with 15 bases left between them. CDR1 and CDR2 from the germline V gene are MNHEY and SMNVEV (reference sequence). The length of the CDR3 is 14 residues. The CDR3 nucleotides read TGTGCCAGCAGTTTAGGACGGAGCCTTGGAGGCTACACCTTC. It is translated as CASSLGRSLGGYTF.

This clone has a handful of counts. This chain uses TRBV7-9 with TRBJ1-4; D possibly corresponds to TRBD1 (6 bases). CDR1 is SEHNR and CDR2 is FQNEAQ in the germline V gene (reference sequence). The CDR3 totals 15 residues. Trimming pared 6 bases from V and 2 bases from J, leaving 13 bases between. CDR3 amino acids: CASRSTGLTNEKLFF. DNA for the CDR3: TGTGCCAGCAGGTCAACAGGGCTGACTAATGAAAAACTGTTTTTT.

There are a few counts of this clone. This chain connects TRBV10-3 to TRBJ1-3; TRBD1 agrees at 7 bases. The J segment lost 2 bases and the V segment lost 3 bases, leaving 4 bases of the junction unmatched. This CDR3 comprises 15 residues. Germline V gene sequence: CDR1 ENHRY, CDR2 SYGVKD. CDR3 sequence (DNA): TGTGCCATCAGTGAACGACAGGGTCCTGGAAACACCATATATTTT. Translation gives CAISERQGPGNTIYF.

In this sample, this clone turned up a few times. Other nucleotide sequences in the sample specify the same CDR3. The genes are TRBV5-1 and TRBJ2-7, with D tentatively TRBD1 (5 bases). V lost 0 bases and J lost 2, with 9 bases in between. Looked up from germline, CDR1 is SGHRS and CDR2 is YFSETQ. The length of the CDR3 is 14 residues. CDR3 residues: CASSLGTGTYEQYF. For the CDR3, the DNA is TGCGCCAGCAGCTTGGGTACAGGAACCTACGAGCAGTACTTC.

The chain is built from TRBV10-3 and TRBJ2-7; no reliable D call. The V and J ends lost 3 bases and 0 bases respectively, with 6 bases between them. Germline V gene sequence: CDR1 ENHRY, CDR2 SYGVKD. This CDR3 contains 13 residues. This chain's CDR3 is CAISDRNSYEQYF. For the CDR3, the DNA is TGTGCCATCAGTGACAGGAACTCCTACGAGCAGTACTTC.

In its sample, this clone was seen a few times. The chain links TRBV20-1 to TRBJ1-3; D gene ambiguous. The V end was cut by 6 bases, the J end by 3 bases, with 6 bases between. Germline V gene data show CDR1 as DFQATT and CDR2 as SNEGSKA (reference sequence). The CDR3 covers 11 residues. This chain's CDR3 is CSAFNGNTIYF. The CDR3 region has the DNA TGCAGTGCCTTTAATGGAAACACCATATATTTT.

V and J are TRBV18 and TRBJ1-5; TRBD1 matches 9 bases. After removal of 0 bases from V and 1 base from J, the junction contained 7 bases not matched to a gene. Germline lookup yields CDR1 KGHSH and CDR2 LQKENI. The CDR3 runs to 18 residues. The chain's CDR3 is CASSPPGQGGLSNQPQHF. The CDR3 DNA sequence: TGTGCCAGCTCACCACCGGGACAGGGAGGTTTGAGCAATCAGCCCCAGCATTTT.

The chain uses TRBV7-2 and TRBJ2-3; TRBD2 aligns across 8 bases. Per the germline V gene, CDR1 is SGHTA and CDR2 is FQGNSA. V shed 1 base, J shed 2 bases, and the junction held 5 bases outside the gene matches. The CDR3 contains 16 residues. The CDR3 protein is CASSLGVSGVTDTQYF. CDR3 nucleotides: TGTGCCAGCAGCTTAGGGGTTAGCGGGGTCACAGATACGCAGTATTTT.

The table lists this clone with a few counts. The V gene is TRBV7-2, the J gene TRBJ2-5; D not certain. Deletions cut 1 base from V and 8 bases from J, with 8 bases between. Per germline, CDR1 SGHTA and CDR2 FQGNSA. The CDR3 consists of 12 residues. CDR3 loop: CASSLGLSTQYF. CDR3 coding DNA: TGTGCCAGCAGCTTAGGTCTTAGTACCCAGTACTTC.